One sample yielded the 24 T cell receptor beta chains listed below, sequenced in a study of regulatory T cells in long-lasting Graves disease. Construction of the TCR beta libraries employed iRepertoire HTBI primers in conjunction with Arm-PCR of CDR3 regions. In TCRdb, the multiplex PCR reads were re-called with MiXCR into one record per CDR3 protein. The data show under 250,000 distinct CDR3 sequences, just over 20% seen once. As to time point: newly diagnosed GD, antithyroid drugs for less than 3 months. Making the TCR library involved RNA that had been extracted from PBMCs. Material: peripheral blood mononuclear cells (PBMCs), obtained at new diagnosis, from a patient treated with antithyroid drugs. These receptors were collected from a female donor with Graves disease.

The V call is TRBV20-1, the J call TRBJ2-1, with TRBD2 matching over 14 bases. J lost 7 bases, V lost 2 bases, and 10 bases had no gene match. This CDR3 spans 17 amino acids. Germline loops: CDR1 DFQATT, CDR2 SNEGSKA (reference sequence). CDR3 protein: CSARPPGLAGARNEQFF. The CDR3, as DNA: TGCAGTGCTAGACCCCCGGGACTAGCGGGAGCCCGGAATGAGCAGTTCTTC.

In its sample, this clonotype was seen many times. The chain links TRBV27 to TRBJ1-4; 8 bases align to TRBD1. V shed 4 bases, J shed 3 bases, and the junction held 10 bases outside the gene matches. This CDR3 is 17 amino acids long. Germline V gene sequence: CDR1 MNHEY, CDR2 SMNVEV (reference sequence). The CDR3 sequence is CASSSTIQGAANEKLFF. Written as DNA, the CDR3 is TGTGCCAGCAGTTCAACCATTCAGGGGGCCGCTAATGAAAAACTGTTTTTT.

This clonotype was observed many times. The chain links TRBV6-2 or TRBV6-3 to TRBJ1-5; D uncertain. Deletions cut 3 bases from V and 1 base from J, with 25 bases between. Germline CDR1 and CDR2: MNHEY and SVGEGT. The CDR3 totals 20 residues. Here the CDR3 DNA reads TGTGCCAGCAGTTATTTTGGATTCAAGGTTAGGGCTCGGAGCAATCAGCCCCAGCATTTT. Protein product: CASSYFGFKVRARSNQPQHF.

About this clonotype: With a much larger clone just one base away, this may be a read error. This chain uses TRBV6-1 with TRBJ2-1, with a tentative D call TRBD1 (5 bases). V lost 5 bases and J 2 bases, leaving 19 bases between the germline ends. Germline V CDR1 and CDR2: MNHNS, SASEGT. The CDR3 is 17 amino acids. CDR3 protein: CASSHLEGASPYNEQFF. As DNA, the CDR3 is TGTGCCAGCAGTCACCTTGAAGGGGCCAGCCCCTACAATGAGCAGTTCTTC.

CDR3 nucleotide sequence: TGTGCCAGCAGTGATCGACAGGGAGTACGCGAGCAGTACTTC. Its protein product is CASSDRQGVREQYF. The chain carries TRBV6-1 and TRBJ2-7; 7 bases match TRBD1. Per the germline V gene, CDR1 is MNHNS and CDR2 is SASEGT. This CDR3 spans 14 amino acids. The trim removed 3 bases at V and 6 bases at J, leaving 8 bases unmatched.

This chain links TRBV6-1 with TRBJ2-3; 9 bases are a match to TRBD2. V was clipped by 6 bases and J by 3 bases; unmatched bases: 7. From germline, CDR1 is MNHNS and CDR2 SASEGT. The length of the CDR3 is 15 residues. The CDR3 nucleotides are TGTGCCAGCAGAGGAGCGGGAGGTGTTACAGATACGCAGTATTTT. Its translation: CASRGAGGVTDTQYF.

The chain joins TRBV29-1 to TRBJ1-1; D perhaps matches TRBD1 (6 bases). Trimming removed 4 bases at V and 2 bases at J, with 20 bases between. Per germline, CDR1 SQVTM and CDR2 ANQGSEA. The CDR3 contains 16 residues. The CDR3 region is CSVGAKWWGLNTEAFF. CDR3 coding DNA: TGCAGCGTTGGCGCTAAATGGTGGGGGCTAAACACTGAAGCTTTCTTT.

There are many counts of this clonotype. This chain joins TRBV7-9 and TRBJ2-3, with 8 bases identical to TRBD2. The trim removed 3 bases at V and 2 bases at J, leaving 4 bases unmatched. CDR3 length: 15 residues. Per the germline V gene, CDR1 is SEHNR and CDR2 is FQNEAQ (reference sequence). In DNA, the CDR3 is TGTGCCAGCAGCTTTTTAGCGGGATCCACAGATACGCAGTATTTT. Translation: CASSFLAGSTDTQYF.

This clonotype was detected ten times or more. The chain has TRBV7-2 and TRBJ2-7; unclear D gene. Germline V gene sequence: CDR1 SGHTA, CDR2 FQGNSA. The V end lost 2 bases, the J end lost 4 bases, and 9 bases lay between the germline ends. The CDR3 loop spans 13 amino acids. CDR3 sequence (DNA): TGTGCCAGCAGCTTACTCCAGGAATACGAGCAGTACTTC. The encoded protein is CASSLLQEYEQYF.

This clonotype came up many times. This rearrangement joins TRBV20-1 to TRBJ2-7; 9 bases map to TRBD2. The germline V gene encodes CDR1 DFQATT and CDR2 SNEGSKA (reference sequence). The CDR3 has 16 residues. V was clipped by 6 bases and J by 3 bases; unmatched bases: 15. The CDR3 sequence is CSAETSGTSRHYEQYF. CDR3 nucleotides: TGCAGTGCAGAAACATCCGGGACTAGCAGGCACTACGAGCAGTACTTC.

This clonotype occurred many times. V gene TRBV28 combines with J gene TRBJ2-7; 10 nucleotides agree with TRBD1. CDR1 is MDHEN and CDR2 is SYDVKM in the germline V gene. V shed 3 bases, J shed 5 bases, and the junction held 7 bases outside the gene matches. The CDR3 covers 15 residues. DNA for the CDR3: TGTGCCAGCAGTTTCAGACAGGGGGCGCGGCACGAGCAGTACTTC. This gives the protein CASSFRQGARHEQYF.

This clonotype was detected ten times or more. The CDR3 loop reads CSARDRRRGASNTGELFF. CDR3 nucleotide sequence: TGCAGTGCTAGAGATCGAAGGCGTGGTGCGTCGAACACCGGGGAGCTGTTTTTT. The rearrangement uses TRBV20-1 and TRBJ2-2; D is unclear. The germline V and J ends were trimmed by 0 bases and 0 bases, with 17 bases remaining between them. Germline values: CDR1 DFQATT, CDR2 SNEGSKA (reference sequence). CDR3 size: 18 residues.

This clonotype was detected ten times or more. V and J are TRBV20-1 and TRBJ2-1; D is unresolved. This CDR3 contains 13 residues. In germline, CDR1 is DFQATT, CDR2 SNEGSKA (reference sequence). Trimming took 6 bases from V and 0 from J, leaving 9 bases between them. CDR3 in DNA: TGCAGTGCGGAACCGACCTCCTACAATGAGCAGTTCTTC. It codes for CSAEPTSYNEQFF.

This clonotype has at least ten counts. The J gene is TRBJ2-5, the V gene TRBV24-1; TRBD2 matches at 7 bases. Germline CDR1 is KGHDR and CDR2 is SFDVKD. V lost 5 bases, J lost 5 bases, and 4 bases stayed unmatched. The CDR3 length is 13 residues. CDR3 residues: CATSGGGRETQYF. CDR3 DNA sequence: TGTGCCACCAGTGGGGGGGGACGGGAGACCCAGTACTTC.

This rearrangement joins TRBV29-1 to TRBJ1-3; D perhaps matches TRBD1 (6 bases). Trimming shortened V by 4 bases and J by 4 bases, and 11 bases separated the two germline ends. The V gene's germline CDR1 is SQVTM and CDR2 ANQGSEA. The CDR3 covers 13 residues. The CDR3 DNA reads as TGCAGCGTTGTTCGGGACACCGGAAACACCATATATTTT. Its protein product is CSVVRDTGNTIYF.

Details on this clonotype: Since a much larger clone is just one base distant, this may be a read error. The chain joins TRBV6-2 or TRBV6-3 to TRBJ1-2; D remains ambiguous. The CDR3 consists of 14 residues. Looked up from germline, CDR1 is MNHEY and CDR2 is SVGEGT. The CDR3 coding sequence is TGTGCCAGCAGTTCCACCGGGAGAGGCTATGGCCACACCTTC. Amino acids: CASSSTGRGYGHTF.

This clonotype was seen at least ten times. The chain links TRBV2 to TRBJ2-1; D gene unclear. V dropped 2 bases and J dropped 9 bases, with 5 bases sitting between them. The CDR3 sequence is 11 residues long. Per germline, CDR1 SNHLY and CDR2 FYNNEI. The CDR3 sequence: CASSEMGEQFF. CDR3 coding DNA: TGTGCCAGCAGTGAAATGGGTGAGCAGTTCTTC.

At least ten counts were recorded for this clonotype. The rearrangement uses TRBV6-1 and TRBJ2-3, with D hard to call. V was pared by 4 bases and J by 5 bases, with 7 bases between. Germline loops: CDR1 MNHNS, CDR2 SASEGT. This CDR3 region has 12 residues. The CDR3 spells CASSGLLDTQYF. CDR3 bases: TGTGCCAGCAGTGGCCTACTAGATACGCAGTATTTT.

This clonotype was found many times. The rearrangement joins TRBV5-1 to TRBJ1-2, with D possibly being TRBD1 (6 bases). V gave up 3 bases and J gave up 2 bases, with 11 bases separating them. The CDR3 covers 14 residues. Germline CDR1 and CDR2: SGHRS and YFSETQ. CDR3 DNA sequence: TGCGCCAGCAGCTCACAGGGTCAAAACTATGGCTACACCTTC. Its protein product is CASSSQGQNYGYTF.

There are a few counts of this clonotype. This chain joins TRBV18 and TRBJ1-4; D gene ambiguous. CDR3 length: 15 residues. Deletions cut 5 bases from V and 8 bases from J, with 18 bases between. Per germline, CDR1 KGHSH and CDR2 LQKENI. The CDR3 protein is CASSRTGLLDEKLFF. CDR3 DNA sequence: TGTGCCAGCTCAAGGACTGGCTTATTGGACGAAAAACTGTTTTTT.

This clonotype has ten or more counts. The gene calls are TRBV10-3 and TRBJ1-6; unclear D gene. The germline V and J ends were trimmed by 0 bases and 7 bases, with 10 bases remaining between them. The CDR3 runs to 15 residues. Per the germline V gene, CDR1 is ENHRY and CDR2 is SYGVKD. This CDR3 reads CAISESIPRNSPLHF. The CDR3 nucleotides are TGTGCCATCAGTGAGTCGATACCCAGGAATTCACCCCTCCACTTT.

This clonotype was seen only a few times. This chain connects TRBV27 to TRBJ2-6, with 8 bases identical to TRBD1. The V gene end was trimmed by 6 bases and the J gene end by 2 bases; junction bases not matched to a gene: 3. CDR1 MNHEY and CDR2 SMNVEV come from the germline V gene (reference sequence). This CDR3 spans 15 amino acids. The CDR3 region is CASRTGVTGANVLTF. The CDR3 DNA follows: TGTGCCAGCAGGACAGGGGTTACTGGGGCCAACGTCCTGACTTTC.

This clonotype was detected many times. The chain carries TRBV12-3 or TRBV12-4 and TRBJ2-5, with a possible D match to TRBD2 (5 bases). This CDR3 contains 16 residues. Trimming took off 7 bases at V and 4 bases at J, with 22 bases between the two ends. DNA for the CDR3: TGTGCCAGCACCCCTCAGGTGGCAAAACGGGGAGAGACCCAGTACTTC. Translation: CASTPQVAKRGETQYF.

This clonotype was counted many times. The V gene is TRBV4-1, the J gene TRBJ1-1; maybe TRBD1 (5 bases). V gave up 2 bases and J gave up 10 bases, with 11 bases separating them. There are 12 residues in the CDR3. The germline V gene has CDR1 MGHRA and CDR2 YSYEKL. Here the CDR3 reads CASSQQGRSAFF. The CDR3 region has the DNA TGCGCCAGCAGCCAACAGGGACGCTCAGCTTTCTTT.